This T cell receptor (beta chain) was captured by sequencing in a study of shared clonotypes between healthy human individuals. Whole-study results and caveats: The sampled material consisted only of blood, and tissue repertoires are likely to differ.

This clone is a singleton in its sample. Antigen: not known. Trimming shortened V by 5 bases and J by 6 bases, and 15 bases separated the two germline ends. This CDR3 comprises 13 residues. Looked up from germline, CDR1 is SGHRS and CDR2 is YFSETQ. Once extracted for a subset, genomic DNA was divided evenly among several immunoSEQ plates. Sequencing on ten immunoSEQ deep assay plates was performed for unsorted PBMC DNA. Profiling relied on immunoSEQ multiplex PCR, and the TCRdb table lists in-frame clones only, not all of them. The sample lists 400,000 to 550,000 clones, 70% to 85% occurring once. The donors were adults (healthy and HIV-negative) with no recent acute infections or vaccinations.

The TCR originated in a woman aged 40-49 years in good health. Some clones in this sample may be carry-over from other donors' samples. J is TRBJ2-7 and V is TRBV5-1; D is perhaps TRBD1 (6 bases). Input material: PBMCs. CDR3 bases: TGCGCCAGCAGACAACAGGGTCAGGGCGAGCAGTACTTC. Its translation is CASRQQGQGEQYF.